This T cell receptor (beta chain) was identified during a study of regulatory T cells in long-lasting Graves disease. About the study: It was over 5 years of antithyroid drugs, with positive TSH receptor antibodies, that meant persistent Graves' disease. The study, taken as a whole, reports: The study found lower TCR diversity in persistent Graves' patients than in newly diagnosed ones. When disease was persistent, TRBV28, TRBJ1-2 and TRBJ2-5 were the favored segments.

Assembly of TCR beta libraries relied on iRepertoire HTBI primers together with Arm-PCR of CDR3 regions. TCRdb re-called the multiplex PCR reads with MiXCR, one entry per CDR3 protein. The sample shows approximately 470,000 distinct CDR3 sequences, about a fifth of them seen only once. This clonotype was detected many times. Its cognate antigen is unknown. V was cut by 1 base and J by 4 bases, with 16 bases left in between. CDR1 SNHLY and CDR2 FYNNEI come from the germline V gene. This CDR3 is built from 16 residues. Time point here: persistent/refractory GD, antithyroid drugs over 5 years with positive TRAb. Isolated PBMC RNA provided the starting material for the TCR library.

This chain connects TRBV2 to TRBJ1-2, with no clear D. This clonotype originated in a female donor with Graves disease. The sample here was peripheral blood mononuclear cells (PBMCs), taken when the disease was refractory, from a patient treated with antithyroid drugs. Here the CDR3 DNA reads TGTGCCAGCAGTGAAGGGTGGGCCTCGGGCGGCTATGGCTACACCTTC. Its protein is CASSEGWASGGYGYTF.